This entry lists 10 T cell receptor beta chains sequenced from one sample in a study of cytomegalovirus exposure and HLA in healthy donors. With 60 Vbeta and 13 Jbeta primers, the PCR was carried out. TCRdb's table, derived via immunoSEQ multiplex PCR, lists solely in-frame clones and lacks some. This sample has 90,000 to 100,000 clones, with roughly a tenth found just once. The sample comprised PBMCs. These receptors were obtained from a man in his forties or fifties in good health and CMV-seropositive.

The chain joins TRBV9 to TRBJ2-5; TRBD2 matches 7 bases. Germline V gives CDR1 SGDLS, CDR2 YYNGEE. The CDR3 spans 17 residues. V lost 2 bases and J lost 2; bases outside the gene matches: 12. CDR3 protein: CASSVSGPSKGQETQYF. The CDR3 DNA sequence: TGTGCCAGCAGCGTTAGCGGGCCCTCTAAGGGGCAAGAGACCCAGTACTTC. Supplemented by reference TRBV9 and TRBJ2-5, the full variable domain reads DSGVTQTPKHLITATGQRVTLRCSPRSGDLSVYWYQQSLDQGLQFLIQYYNGEERAKGNILERFSAQQFPDLHSELNLSSLELGDSALYFCASSVSGPSKGQETQYFGPGTRLLVL.

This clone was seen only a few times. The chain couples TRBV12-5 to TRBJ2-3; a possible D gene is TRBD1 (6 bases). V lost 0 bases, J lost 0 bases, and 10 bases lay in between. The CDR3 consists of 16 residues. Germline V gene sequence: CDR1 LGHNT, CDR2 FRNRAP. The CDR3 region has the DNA TGTGCTAGTGGTTTGGTATGGGGGCTTAGCACAGATACGCAGTATTTT. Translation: CASGLVWGLSTDTQYF. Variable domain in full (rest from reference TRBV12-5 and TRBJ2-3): DARVTQTPRHKVTEMGQEVTMRCQPILGHNTVFWYRQTMMQGLELLAYFRNRAPLDDSGMPKDRFSAEMPDATLATLKIQPSEPRDSAVYFCASGLVWGLSTDTQYFGPGTRLTVL.

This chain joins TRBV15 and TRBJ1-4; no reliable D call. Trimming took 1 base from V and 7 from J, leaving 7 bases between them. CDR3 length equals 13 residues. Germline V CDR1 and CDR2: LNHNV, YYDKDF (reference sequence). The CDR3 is CATSRGGREKLFF. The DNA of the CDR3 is TGTGCCACCAGCAGAGGTGGCCGTGAAAAACTGTTTTTT.

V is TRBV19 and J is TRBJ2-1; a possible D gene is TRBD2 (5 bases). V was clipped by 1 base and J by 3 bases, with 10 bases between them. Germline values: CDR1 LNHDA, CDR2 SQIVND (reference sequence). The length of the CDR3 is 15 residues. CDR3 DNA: TGTGCCAGTAGTATAGGTGGGAGCAACTACAATGAGCAGTTCTTC. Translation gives CASSIGGSNYNEQFF.

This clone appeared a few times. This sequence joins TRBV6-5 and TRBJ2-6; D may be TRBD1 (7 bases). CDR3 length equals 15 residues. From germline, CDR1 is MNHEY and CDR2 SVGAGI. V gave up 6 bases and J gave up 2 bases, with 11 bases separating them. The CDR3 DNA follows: TGTGCCAGCAGGCAGGGGGAGGCTGGGGCCAACGTCCTGACTTTC. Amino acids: CASRQGEAGANVLTF.

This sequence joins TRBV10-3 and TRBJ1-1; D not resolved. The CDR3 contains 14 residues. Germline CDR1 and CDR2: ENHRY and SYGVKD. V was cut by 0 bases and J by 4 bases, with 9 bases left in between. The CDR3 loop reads CAISESSGGTEAFF. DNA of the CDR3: TGTGCCATCAGTGAGTCGTCGGGAGGCACTGAAGCTTTCTTT.

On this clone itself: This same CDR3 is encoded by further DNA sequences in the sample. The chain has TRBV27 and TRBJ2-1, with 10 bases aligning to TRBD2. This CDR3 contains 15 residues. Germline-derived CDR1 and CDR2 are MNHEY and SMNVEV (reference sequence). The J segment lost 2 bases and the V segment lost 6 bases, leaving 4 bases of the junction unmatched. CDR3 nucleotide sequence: TGTGCCAGCAGATCTCTAGCGGGAGCCTACAATGAGCAGTTCTTC. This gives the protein CASRSLAGAYNEQFF.

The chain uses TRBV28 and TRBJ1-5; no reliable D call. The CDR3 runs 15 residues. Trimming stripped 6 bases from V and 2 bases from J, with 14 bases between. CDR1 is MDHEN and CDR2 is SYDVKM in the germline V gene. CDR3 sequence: CASSSESRGNQPQHF. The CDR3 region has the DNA TGTGCCAGCAGCTCGGAAAGTCGGGGCAATCAGCCCCAGCATTTT.

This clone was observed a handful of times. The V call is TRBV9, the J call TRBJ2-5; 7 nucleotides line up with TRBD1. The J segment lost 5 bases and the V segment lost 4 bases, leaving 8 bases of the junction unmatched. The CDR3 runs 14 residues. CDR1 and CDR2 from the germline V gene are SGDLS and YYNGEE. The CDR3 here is CASSPRQGRETQYF. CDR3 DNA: TGTGCCAGCAGCCCCCGACAGGGCCGGGAGACCCAGTACTTC.

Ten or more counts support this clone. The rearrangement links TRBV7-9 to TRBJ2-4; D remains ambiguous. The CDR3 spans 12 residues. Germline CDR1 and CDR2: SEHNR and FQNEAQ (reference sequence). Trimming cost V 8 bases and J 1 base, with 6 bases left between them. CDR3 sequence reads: CASSPAKNIQYF. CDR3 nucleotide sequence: TGTGCCAGCTCCCCTGCCAAAAACATTCAGTACTTC.